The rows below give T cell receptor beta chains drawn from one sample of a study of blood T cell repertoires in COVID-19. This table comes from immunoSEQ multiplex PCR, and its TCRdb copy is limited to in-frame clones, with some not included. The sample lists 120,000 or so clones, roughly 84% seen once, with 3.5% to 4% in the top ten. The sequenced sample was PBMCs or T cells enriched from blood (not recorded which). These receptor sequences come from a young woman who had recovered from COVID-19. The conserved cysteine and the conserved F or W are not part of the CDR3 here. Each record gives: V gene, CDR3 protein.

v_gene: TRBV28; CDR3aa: ASSLNFYSNQPQH
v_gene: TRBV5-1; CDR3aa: ASSLSASGRYNEQF
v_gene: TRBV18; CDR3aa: ASSPGRGVSSPLH
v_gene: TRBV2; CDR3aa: ASIRERSFGNEQF
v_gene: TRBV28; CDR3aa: ASSFWAMPGELF
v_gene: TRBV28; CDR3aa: ASSLHRGTEAF
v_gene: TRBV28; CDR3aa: ASSVTGTGGRYTQY
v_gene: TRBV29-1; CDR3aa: SVEPRAGSYEQY
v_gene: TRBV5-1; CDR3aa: ASSLDGGREQF
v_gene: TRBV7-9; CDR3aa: ASSLAGTSGSTDTQY
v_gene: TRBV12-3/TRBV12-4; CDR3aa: ASSQNTGELF
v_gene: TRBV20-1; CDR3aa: SASEGRDYNEQF
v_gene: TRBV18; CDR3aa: ASSPLAGEGEQF
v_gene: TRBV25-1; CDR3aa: ASSEIRVGTTNNEQF
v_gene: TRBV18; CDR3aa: ASSERTGGINEQY
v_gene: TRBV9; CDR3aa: ASSVRDRTDTQY
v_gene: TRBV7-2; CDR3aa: ASSRDRGHADTQY
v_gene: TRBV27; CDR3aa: ASSLSDYGYT
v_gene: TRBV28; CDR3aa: ASSLFSPLTPGQGVYGYT
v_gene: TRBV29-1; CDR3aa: SVYGTVQKGNYGYT
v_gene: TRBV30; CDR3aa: AWSRQRGFNQPQH
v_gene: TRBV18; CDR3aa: ASSPLRTGPQSSYEQY
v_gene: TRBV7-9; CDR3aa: ASSLDGLAGELQY
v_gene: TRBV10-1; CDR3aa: ASSEPLTGRFTEAF
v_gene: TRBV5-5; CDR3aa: ASSLNERDYGYT
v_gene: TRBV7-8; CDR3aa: ASSDRQGRKNTEAF
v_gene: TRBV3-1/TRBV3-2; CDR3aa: ASSQRGRTSGTLRGHTQY
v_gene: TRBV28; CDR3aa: ASSSPHRGLAPLH
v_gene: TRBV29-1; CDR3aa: SGGRPQETQY
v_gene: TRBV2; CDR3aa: ASTLETGLTDTQY
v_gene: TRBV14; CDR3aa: ASSVGHEQF
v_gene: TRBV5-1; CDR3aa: ASSASTGGIGETQY